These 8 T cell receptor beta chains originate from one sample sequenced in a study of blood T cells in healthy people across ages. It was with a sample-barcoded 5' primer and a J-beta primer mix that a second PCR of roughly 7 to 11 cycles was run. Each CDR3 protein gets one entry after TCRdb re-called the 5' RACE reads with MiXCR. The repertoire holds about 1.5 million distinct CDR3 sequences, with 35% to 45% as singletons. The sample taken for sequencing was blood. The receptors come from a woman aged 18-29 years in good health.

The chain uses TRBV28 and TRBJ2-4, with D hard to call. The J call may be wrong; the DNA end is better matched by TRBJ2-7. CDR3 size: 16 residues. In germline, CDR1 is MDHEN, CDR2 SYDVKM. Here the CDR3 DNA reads TGTGCCAGCAGTTTGGCCTCACGGTTTCGACCCTACGAGCAGTACTTC. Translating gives CASSLASRFRPYEQYF.

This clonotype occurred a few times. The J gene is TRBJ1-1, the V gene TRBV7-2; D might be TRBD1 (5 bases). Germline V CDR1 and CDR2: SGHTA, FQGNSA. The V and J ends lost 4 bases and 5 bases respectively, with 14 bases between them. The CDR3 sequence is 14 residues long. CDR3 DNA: TGTGCCAGCAGCTCCCTTCATGGGACGACTGAAGCTTTCTTT. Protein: CASSSLHGTTEAFF. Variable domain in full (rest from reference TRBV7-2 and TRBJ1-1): GAGVSQSPSNKVTEKGKDVELRCDPISGHTALYWYRQSLGQGLEFLIYFQGNSAPDKSGLPSDRFSAERTGGSVSTLTIQRTQQEDSAVYLCASSSLHGTTEAFFGQGTRLTVV.

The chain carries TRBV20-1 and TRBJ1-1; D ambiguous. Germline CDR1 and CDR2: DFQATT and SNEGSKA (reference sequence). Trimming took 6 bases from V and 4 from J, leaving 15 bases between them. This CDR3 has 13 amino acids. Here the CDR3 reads CSARLSLGTEAFF. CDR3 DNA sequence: TGCAGTGCGCGGCTGTCTCTTGGCACTGAAGCTTTCTTT.

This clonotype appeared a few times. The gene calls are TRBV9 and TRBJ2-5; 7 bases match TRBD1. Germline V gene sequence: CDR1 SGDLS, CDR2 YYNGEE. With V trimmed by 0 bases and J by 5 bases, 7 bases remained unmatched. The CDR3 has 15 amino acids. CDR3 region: CASSVGPGGSETQYF. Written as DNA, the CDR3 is TGTGCCAGCAGCGTAGGGCCAGGGGGTTCGGAGACCCAGTACTTC.

The CDR3 spells CASSWTGTNTEAFF. The CDR3 region has the DNA TGTGCCAGCAGTTGGACAGGGACAAACACTGAAGCTTTCTTT. The V and J genes are TRBV25-1 and TRBJ1-1; 8 bases match TRBD1. Trimming cost V 5 bases and J 2 bases; bases outside gene matches: 4. The CDR3 sequence is 14 residues long. Per the germline V gene, CDR1 is MGHDK and CDR2 is SYGVNS.

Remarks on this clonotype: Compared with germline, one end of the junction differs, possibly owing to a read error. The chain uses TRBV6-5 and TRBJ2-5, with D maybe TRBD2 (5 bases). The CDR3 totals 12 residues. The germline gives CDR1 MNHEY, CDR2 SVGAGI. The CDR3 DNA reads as TGTGCCGGCAGGAGGACCCAAGAGACCCAGTACTTC. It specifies CAGRRTQETQYF.

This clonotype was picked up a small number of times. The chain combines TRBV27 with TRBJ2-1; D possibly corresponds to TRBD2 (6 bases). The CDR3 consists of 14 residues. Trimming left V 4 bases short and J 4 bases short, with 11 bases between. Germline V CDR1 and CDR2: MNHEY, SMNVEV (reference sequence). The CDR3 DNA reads TGTGCCAGCAGTTCAACCGGGACTTACAATGAGCAGTTCTTC. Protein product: CASSSTGTYNEQFF.

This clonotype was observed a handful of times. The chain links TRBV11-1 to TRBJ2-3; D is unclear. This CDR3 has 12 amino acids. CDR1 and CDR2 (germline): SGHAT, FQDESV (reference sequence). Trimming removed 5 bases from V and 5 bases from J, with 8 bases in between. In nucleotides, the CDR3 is TGTGCCAGCAGCCTCTGGAGAGATACGCAGTATTTT. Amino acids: CASSLWRDTQYF.